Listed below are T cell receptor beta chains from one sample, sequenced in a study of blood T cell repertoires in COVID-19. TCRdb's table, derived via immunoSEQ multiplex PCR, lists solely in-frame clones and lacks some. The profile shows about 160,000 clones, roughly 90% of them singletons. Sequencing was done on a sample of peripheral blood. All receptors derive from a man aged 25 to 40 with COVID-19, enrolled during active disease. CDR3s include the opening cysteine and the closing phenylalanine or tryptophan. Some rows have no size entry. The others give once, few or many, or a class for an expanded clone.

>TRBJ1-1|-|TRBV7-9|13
CASSRGGDTEAFF
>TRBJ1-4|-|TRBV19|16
CASSISGQVRNEKLFF
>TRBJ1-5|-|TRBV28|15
CASSAGTGGYQPQHF
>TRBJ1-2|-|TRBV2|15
CASSGGSLVAYGYTF
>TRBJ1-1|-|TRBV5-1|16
CASSPRQGATNTEAFF
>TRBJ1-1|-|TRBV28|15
CASISGQGAWTEAFF
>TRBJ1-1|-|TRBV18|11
CASSPSGEAFF
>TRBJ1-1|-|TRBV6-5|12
CASSPDSFFAFF
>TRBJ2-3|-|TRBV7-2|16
CASSFLAGTTTDTQYF
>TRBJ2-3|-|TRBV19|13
CASSTLQGDTQYF
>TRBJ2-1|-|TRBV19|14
CASSDSGGFDEQFF
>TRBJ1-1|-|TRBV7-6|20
CASSLVLGDLGGGKVTEAFF
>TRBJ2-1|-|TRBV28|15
CASSPPGQLYNEQFF
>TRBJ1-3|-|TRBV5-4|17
CASSDGRTPQHGNTIYF
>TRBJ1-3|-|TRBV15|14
CATSRDLAGNTIYF
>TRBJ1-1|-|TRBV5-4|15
CASSLTGVRGTEAFF
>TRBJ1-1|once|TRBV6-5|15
CASSYSQGADTEAFF
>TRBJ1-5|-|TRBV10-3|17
CAISESKAGASNQPQHF
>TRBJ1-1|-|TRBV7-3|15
CASSLDRDMNTEAFF
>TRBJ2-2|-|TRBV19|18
CASSIAPAGQTSTGELFF
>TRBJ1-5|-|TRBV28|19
CASSLFTGTGGVNNQPQHF
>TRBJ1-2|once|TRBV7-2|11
CASSLDRVYTF
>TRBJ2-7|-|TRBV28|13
CASSPLLANEQYF
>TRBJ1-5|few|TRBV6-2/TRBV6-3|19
CASSYSTDQGRWGNQPQHF
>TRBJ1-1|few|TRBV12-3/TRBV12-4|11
CASRGPSEAFF
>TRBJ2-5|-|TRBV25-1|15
CASSETSGGGETQYF
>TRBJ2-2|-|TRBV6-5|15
CASSYVGLNTGELFF
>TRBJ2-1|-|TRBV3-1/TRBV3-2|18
CASSLSGTSGTVNNEQFF
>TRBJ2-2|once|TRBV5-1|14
CASSSQVNTGELFF
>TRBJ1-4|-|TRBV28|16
CASLDTVGQSNEKLFF
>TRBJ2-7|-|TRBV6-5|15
CASTITGTGASEQYF
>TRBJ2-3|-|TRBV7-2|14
CASSLWSDTDTQYF
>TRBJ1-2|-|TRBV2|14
CASSENSNSNGYTF
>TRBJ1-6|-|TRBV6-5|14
CASRRTRDWAPLHF
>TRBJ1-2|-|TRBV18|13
CASSTDRVYGYTF
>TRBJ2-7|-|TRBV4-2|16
CASSQVGTGPSYEQYF
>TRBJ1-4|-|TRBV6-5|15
CASSAAGTAVEKLFF
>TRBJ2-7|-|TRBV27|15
CASSLLGQGPHEQYF
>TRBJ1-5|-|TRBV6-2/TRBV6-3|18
CASSSSGPFFLSNQPQHF
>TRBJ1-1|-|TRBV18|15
CASSPGQGAVTEAFF
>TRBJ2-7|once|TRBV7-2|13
CASRSAGGSEQYF
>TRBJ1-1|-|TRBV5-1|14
CASSLQITNTEAFF
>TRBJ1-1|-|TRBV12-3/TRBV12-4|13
CASSKQGTGEAFF
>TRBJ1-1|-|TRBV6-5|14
CASSMNSGGTEAFF
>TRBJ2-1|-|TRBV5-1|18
CASSLGQGSYTLYNEQFF
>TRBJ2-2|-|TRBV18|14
CASSPGTVTGELFF
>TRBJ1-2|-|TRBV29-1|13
CSVERQGARGYTF
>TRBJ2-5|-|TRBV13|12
CASSSPGETQYF
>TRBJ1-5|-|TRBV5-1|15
CASSLGQGANQPQHF
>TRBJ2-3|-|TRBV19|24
CASLYFAWAGRAQKLGSSTDTQYF
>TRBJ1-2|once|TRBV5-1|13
CASRPGAGDGYTF
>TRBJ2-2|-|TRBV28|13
CASGTTNTGELFF
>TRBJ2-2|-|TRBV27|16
CASSLLRTGNTGELFF